This entry lists 5 T cell receptor beta chains sequenced from one sample in a study of human T cells and chemical hapten exposure. The sample's time point: healthy volunteer bleed at 2 weeks. Whole blood, unfractionated, served as the material for total RNA extraction. MiXCR, applied by TCRdb to the RACE reads, yields one record per CDR3 protein. The sample lists about 130,000 distinct CDR3 sequences, about 9.4% occurring once. The sample consisted of whole blood. The receptors originated from a male donor in good health. Some clones in this sample may be carry-over from other donors' samples.

The table lists this clonotype with a few counts. The chain employs TRBV6-5 and TRBJ2-7; 9 bases fit TRBD1. Trimming cost V 5 bases and J 4 bases; bases outside gene matches: 6. The CDR3 totals 14 residues. The germline gives CDR1 MNHEY, CDR2 SVGAGI. CDR3 in amino acids: CASSVRDRAYEQYF. CDR3 coding DNA: TGTGCCAGCAGTGTCCGGGACAGGGCGTACGAGCAGTACTTC.

The V gene is TRBV7-2, the J gene TRBJ2-1; no clear D gene. The length of the CDR3 is 12 residues. In germline, CDR1 is SGHTA, CDR2 FQGNSA. V was cut by 5 bases and J by 9 bases, with 11 bases left in between. CDR3 in amino acids: CASSRDIGEQFF. The CDR3 DNA is TGTGCCAGCAGCCGCGATATAGGTGAGCAGTTCTTC. The complete variable domain, with remaining parts taken from reference TRBV7-2 and TRBJ2-1, reads GAGVSQSPSNKVTEKGKDVELRCDPISGHTALYWYRQSLGQGLEFLIYFQGNSAPDKSGLPSDRFSAERTGGSVSTLTIQRTQQEDSAVYLCASSRDIGEQFFGPGTRLTVL.

This clonotype was picked up a small number of times. The chain carries TRBV14 and TRBJ1-6, with TRBD1 matching 12 bases. Per the germline V gene, CDR1 is SGHDN and CDR2 is FVKESK. Germline trimming cut 2 bases from V and 6 bases from J; bases unmatched to any gene: 5. The length of the CDR3 is 17 residues. The CDR3 DNA reads TGTGCCAGCAGCCAATCGGGGACAGGGGGCATTAATTCACCCCTCCACTTT. Its protein is CASSQSGTGGINSPLHF.

The V and J genes are TRBV2 and TRBJ2-5; weak D call: TRBD2 (5 bases). CDR1 is SNHLY, CDR2 FYNNEI, per germline. V dropped 4 bases and J dropped 3 bases, with 9 bases sitting between them. CDR3 size: 13 residues. The CDR3, as DNA: TGTGCCAGCAGTGTTCCAGCGGAAGAGACCCAGTACTTC. This codes for CASSVPAEETQYF.

This clonotype was detected many times. The chain is built from TRBV7-9 and TRBJ2-1; D is unclear. Trimming removed 3 bases from V and 7 bases from J, with 7 bases in between. The CDR3 is made up of 12 amino acids. The germline V gene has CDR1 SEHNR and CDR2 FQNEAQ (reference sequence). CDR3 nucleotides: TGTGCCAGCAGCTTCTTAGGGAATGAGCAGTTCTTC. This sequence encodes CASSFLGNEQFF.